What follows are 15 T cell receptor beta chains derived from one specimen sequenced in a study of graft-versus-host responses after intestinal transplantation. Sequencing used immunoSEQ multiplex PCR; TCRdb keeps in-frame clones, though not all of them. The table includes just under 8,000 clones, 95% to 98% detected once. The material sequenced was PBMCs, taken 23 days after intestinal transplant. These receptors were obtained from a human patient who received an intestinal transplant, so some T cells may come from the graft donor.

The V gene is TRBV11-3, the J gene TRBJ2-1, with 7 bases lining up with TRBD2. The germline V gene has CDR1 SGHNT and CDR2 YENEEA. CDR3 length: 14 residues. The V segment lost 5 bases and the J segment 12 bases; nucleotides outside the gene matches: 13. The CDR3, as DNA: TGTGCCAGCAGCGTCGGGAGGTGGAGGGAAGGGCAGTTCTTC. Amino acids: CASSVGRWREGQFF. Supplemented by reference TRBV11-3 and TRBJ2-1, the full variable domain reads EAGVVQSPRYKIIEKKQPVAFWCNPISGHNTLYWYLQNLGQGPELLIRYENEEAVDDSQLPKDRFSAERLKGVDSTLKIQPAELGDSAVYLCASSVGRWREGQFFGPGTRLTVL.

This chain uses TRBV5-1 with TRBJ2-1; 8 bases match TRBD2. The CDR3 is 15 amino acids. With V trimmed by 4 bases and J by 4 bases, 7 bases remained unmatched. Germline V gene lookup returns CDR1 SGHRS and CDR2 YFSETQ. The CDR3 loop reads CASSEAGVVYNEQFF. As DNA, the CDR3 is TGCGCCAGCAGCGAAGCGGGAGTTGTGTACAATGAGCAGTTCTTC.

The genes are TRBV5-1 and TRBJ1-4; D is unclear. The CDR3 length is 14 residues. The ends were cut back, 4 bases at V and 8 bases at J, with 15 bases in the middle. Germline V gene data show CDR1 as SGHRS and CDR2 as YFSETQ. CDR3 amino acids: CASSLDTTGEKLFF. The CDR3, as DNA: TGCGCCAGCAGCCTTGACACCACCGGGGAAAAACTGTTTTTT.

V is TRBV11-2 and J is TRBJ2-7; D is undetermined. Germline values: CDR1 SGHAT, CDR2 FQNNGV. The V and J ends lost 1 base and 0 bases respectively, with 4 bases between them. The CDR3 is 13 amino acids. The CDR3: CASSLGGSYEQYF. In DNA, the CDR3 is TGTGCCAGCAGCTTAGGGGGCTCCTACGAGCAGTACTTC.

The rearrangement uses TRBV6-6 and TRBJ2-7; TRBD1 or TRBD2 may be the D gene (5 bases each). Germline-derived CDR1 and CDR2 are MNHNY and SVGAGI (reference sequence). This CDR3 is 12 amino acids long. V was clipped by 8 bases and J by 3 bases, with 11 bases between them. CDR3 in DNA: TGTGCCAGCGGGGACGGACACTACGAGCAGTACTTC. Its translation: CASGDGHYEQYF.

The CDR3 DNA sequence: TGTGCCAGCAACGGCCCCGGGACTACCACAGATACGCAGTATTTT. Translating it yields CASNGPGTTTDTQYF. The rearrangement uses TRBV28 and TRBJ2-3; TRBD2 matches at 7 bases. CDR1 and CDR2 (germline): MDHEN, SYDVKM. J gave up 2 bases and V 7 bases, and 9 bases lay outside the gene matches. This CDR3 region has 15 residues.

The V and J genes are TRBV7-6 and TRBJ2-1; TRBD2 matches 13 bases. J was trimmed by 7 bases and V by 2 bases; bases with no gene match: 11. CDR1 SGHVS and CDR2 FNYEAQ come from the germline V gene. The CDR3 has 18 residues. CDR3: CASSLLLAGGVFSNEQFF. The CDR3, as DNA: TGTGCCAGCAGCTTATTACTAGCGGGAGGGGTTTTCTCGAATGAGCAGTTCTTC.

This clone was detected once. The genes are TRBV7-3 and TRBJ2-6, with unresolved D. Per the germline V gene, CDR1 is SGHTA and CDR2 is FQGTGA. The V end lost 5 bases, the J end lost 5 bases, and 19 bases lay between the germline ends. The CDR3 covers 17 residues. The CDR3 DNA reads as TGTGCCAGCAGCCCTGGAAACCCACAAAGTCGGGCCAACGTCCTGACTTTC. It specifies CASSPGNPQSRANVLTF.

For the CDR3, the DNA is TGTGCCTGGAGAGCACTGAGGGGGAGGGCCACCGAGCAGTACTTC. The encoded protein is CAWRALRGRATEQYF. This chain links TRBV30 with TRBJ2-7; tentatively, D is TRBD2 (7 bases). The germline V gene encodes CDR1 GTSNPN and CDR2 SVGIG (reference sequence). The CDR3 is 15 amino acids. V lost 3 bases and J 6 bases, leaving 21 bases between the germline ends.

V and J are TRBV19 and TRBJ1-1; D perhaps matches TRBD1 (5 bases). The CDR3 is 11 amino acids. Trimming took 5 bases from V and 5 from J, leaving 6 bases between them. CDR1 and CDR2 (germline): LNHDA, SQIVND (reference sequence). The CDR3 coding sequence is TGTGCCAGTAGTCCAGGGACTGAAGCTTTCTTT. This translates into CASSPGTEAFF.

The V call is TRBV6-5, the J call TRBJ1-1; 8 nucleotides match TRBD1. CDR1 is MNHEY, CDR2 SVGAGI, per germline. The ends lost 10 bases at V and 5 bases at J; junction bases unmatched: 9. This CDR3 comprises 13 residues. The DNA of the CDR3 is TGTGCCACCACAGGGGGACCTACTACTGAAGCTTTCTTT. It translates to CATTGGPTTEAFF.

The genes are TRBV5-1 and TRBJ2-1; no clear D gene. The CDR3 runs 14 residues. In germline, CDR1 is SGHRS, CDR2 YFSETQ. V gave up 1 base and J gave up 3 bases, with 8 bases separating them. The CDR3 DNA follows: TGCGCCAGCAGCTTGTCACCGAACTACAATGAGCAGTTCTTC. Translation gives CASSLSPNYNEQFF.

The chain joins TRBV19 to TRBJ1-2; D perhaps matches TRBD1 (5 bases). CDR3 length: 14 amino acids. The V gene's germline CDR1 is LNHDA and CDR2 SQIVND (reference sequence). The V end was cut by 3 bases, the J end by 7 bases, with 15 bases between. The CDR3 sequence is CASSIFQGGRGYTF. The CDR3 DNA reads TGTGCCAGTAGTATCTTTCAGGGTGGTCGTGGCTACACCTTC.

The V call is TRBV6-5, the J call TRBJ1-1, with D possibly matching TRBD1 (6 bases). This CDR3 has 16 amino acids. The ends were cut back, 3 bases at V and 3 bases at J, with 17 bases in the middle. Germline CDR1 and CDR2: MNHEY and SVGAGI. The CDR3 is CASSYSARGGYTEAFF. Here the CDR3 DNA reads TGTGCCAGCAGTTATTCCGCCCGAGGGGGTTACACTGAAGCTTTCTTT.

CDR3 loop: CAWRSWQKNTEAFF. CDR3 coding DNA: TGTGCCTGGAGATCGTGGCAGAAGAACACTGAAGCTTTCTTT. The rearrangement links TRBV30 to TRBJ1-1; D unclear. This CDR3 region has 14 residues. V lost 3 bases and J 1 base, leaving 12 bases between the germline ends. Germline CDR1 reads GTSNPN; CDR2 reads SVGIG (reference sequence).